The 24 T cell receptor beta chains listed next were all sequenced from one sample in a study of shared clonotypes between healthy human individuals. This table comes from immunoSEQ multiplex PCR, and its TCRdb copy is limited to in-frame clones, with some not included. Of about 1.1 million clones listed, approximately 80% are singletons. Material for sequencing was memory CD4+ T cells from PBMCs. This sample's subset: CD45RA-negative fraction. Source of these receptors: a young man in good health. Some clones in this sample may be carry-over from other donors' samples.

The chain couples TRBV5-1 to TRBJ1-3; 7 positions match TRBD1. Germline assignment: CDR1 SGHRS and CDR2 YFSETQ. This CDR3 is built from 16 residues. The junction had 7 bases not matched to a gene; V was cut back by 0 bases and J by 4 bases. The chain's CDR3 is CASSLAVGGEGNTIYF. The CDR3 nucleotides are TGCGCCAGCAGCTTGGCTGTAGGGGGCGAGGGAAACACCATATATTTT.

This chain connects TRBV6-1 to TRBJ1-5, with a tentative D call TRBD1 (6 bases). The germline gives CDR1 MNHNS, CDR2 SASEGT. This CDR3 spans 14 amino acids. With 1 base removed from V and 6 bases from J, the gap between germline ends came to 10 bases. This chain's CDR3 is CASSEDRVPQPQHF. The CDR3 DNA reads TGTGCCAGCAGTGAAGACAGGGTCCCTCAGCCCCAGCATTTT.

The V gene is TRBV7-9, the J gene TRBJ2-7, with TRBD2 matching over 10 bases. Germline-derived CDR1 and CDR2 are SEHNR and FQNEAQ (reference sequence). The CDR3 is 14 residues long. With 5 bases clipped from V and 6 bases from J, the junction kept 7 bases outside the gene matches. CDR3 amino acids: CASSRAGGPPEQYF. The CDR3 DNA follows: TGTGCCAGCAGCCGAGCGGGAGGGCCCCCCGAGCAGTACTTC.

This rearrangement joins TRBV19 to TRBJ1-2; TRBD1 matches at 7 bases. CDR1 and CDR2 from the germline V gene are LNHDA and SQIVND (reference sequence). The CDR3 consists of 14 residues. V gave up 7 bases and J gave up 4 bases; unmatched junction bases: 9. CDR3 amino acids: CASKRTGGGYGYTF. The DNA for the CDR3 is TGTGCCAGTAAAAGGACAGGCGGAGGCTATGGCTACACCTTC.

The DNA for the CDR3 is TGCGCCAGCAGCCAGGGACAGAACACTGAAGCTTTCTTT. This encodes CASSQGQNTEAFF. This chain uses TRBV5-1 with TRBJ1-1; the D gene is possibly TRBD1 (6 bases). CDR3 size: 13 residues. In germline, CDR1 is SGHRS, CDR2 YFSETQ. Between the trimmed V and J ends, which lost 4 bases and 1 base, there was a span of 8 bases.

The genes are TRBV11-2 and TRBJ1-3; D is unclear. The CDR3 runs to 13 residues. The germline gives CDR1 SGHAT, CDR2 FQNNGV. Deletions cut 1 base from V and 5 bases from J, with 6 bases between. This CDR3 reads CASSLGQRNTIYF. The CDR3 DNA is TGTGCCAGCAGCTTAGGGCAGCGAAACACCATATATTTT. Supplemented by reference TRBV11-2 and TRBJ1-3, the full variable domain reads EAGVAQSPRYKIIEKRQSVAFWCNPISGHATLYWYQQILGQGPKLLIQFQNNGVVDDSQLPKDRFSAERLKGVDSTLKIQPAKLEDSAVYLCASSLGQRNTIYFGEGSWLTVV.

The V call is TRBV2, the J call TRBJ2-2; TRBD1 agrees at 9 bases. Germline V gene data show CDR1 as SNHLY and CDR2 as FYNNEI. CDR3 length: 15 amino acids. The J segment lost 4 bases and the V segment lost 7 bases, leaving 7 bases of the junction unmatched. The CDR3 loop reads CASNGQGSGTGELFF. DNA for the CDR3: TGTGCCAGCAACGGACAGGGGTCGGGCACCGGGGAGCTGTTTTTT.

Turning to this clone: Since a far larger clone is one base different, this is likely a read error. The same CDR3 also results from other DNA sequences found in this sample. J is TRBJ2-2 and V is TRBV5-6; 7 bases are a match to TRBD1. The ends lost 5 bases at V and 1 base at J; junction bases unmatched: 14. The germline gives CDR1 SGHDT, CDR2 YYEEEE. The CDR3 extends over 18 amino acids. The CDR3, as DNA: TGTGCCAGCAGTTTAACGAGGGACAGACCTTTGAACACCGGGGAGCTGTTTTTT. Translating gives CASSLTRDRPLNTGELFF. The complete variable domain, with remaining parts taken from reference TRBV5-6 and TRBJ2-2, reads DAGVTQSPTHLIKTRGQQVTLRCSPKSGHDTVSWYQQALGQGPQFIFQYYEEEERQRGNFPDRFSGHQFPNYSSELNVNALLLGDSALYLCASSLTRDRPLNTGELFFGEGSRLTVL.

The V gene is TRBV29-1, the J gene TRBJ2-2; possibly TRBD1 or TRBD2 for D (6 bases each). The CDR3 is made up of 13 amino acids. V was pared by 7 bases and J by 3 bases, with 12 bases between. CDR1 and CDR2 from the germline V gene are SQVTM and ANQGSEA. The CDR3 DNA reads TGCAGCGGGGGGGCAGCACACACCGGGGAGCTGTTTTTT. Residues: CSGGAAHTGELFF.

This clone occurred a few times. The chain links TRBV11-2 to TRBJ2-4, with 10 bases that match TRBD2. The germline V gene encodes CDR1 SGHAT and CDR2 FQNNGV. The ends lost 0 bases at V and 0 bases at J; junction bases unmatched: 5. CDR3 size: 18 residues. CDR3: CASSLDGASGRAKNIQYF. The CDR3 DNA reads as TGTGCCAGCAGCTTAGATGGTGCTAGCGGGAGAGCCAAAAACATTCAGTACTTC.

The V and J genes are TRBV29-1 and TRBJ1-1; D is unclear. The CDR3 totals 12 residues. Trimming took off 7 bases at V and 1 base at J, with 10 bases between the two ends. Germline-derived CDR1 and CDR2 are SQVTM and ANQGSEA. The CDR3 spells CSGSQRNTEAFF. The CDR3 coding sequence is TGCAGCGGTTCACAGAGGAACACTGAAGCTTTCTTT.

This sequence joins TRBV5-1 and TRBJ2-1; 10 bases map to TRBD2. The CDR3 is 16 residues long. The germline V gene has CDR1 SGHRS and CDR2 YFSETQ. The trim removed 3 bases at V and 2 bases at J, leaving 5 bases unmatched. CDR3 sequence: CASSWDGLAAYNEQFF. DNA for the CDR3: TGCGCCAGCAGCTGGGACGGACTAGCGGCCTACAATGAGCAGTTCTTC.

The V and J genes are TRBV27 and TRBJ2-1; the D gene could be TRBD1 or TRBD2 (6 bases each). This CDR3 spans 15 amino acids. V was pared by 6 bases and J by 1 base, with 13 bases between. Looked up from germline, CDR1 is MNHEY and CDR2 is SMNVEV (reference sequence). The CDR3 nucleotides read TGTGCCAGCAGCCCAGGGGACTTGTCCTACAATGAGCAGTTCTTC. It encodes CASSPGDLSYNEQFF.

This CDR3 reads CASSLDLYTEAFF. The DNA for the CDR3 is TGTGCCAGCAGCCTCGACTTATACACTGAAGCTTTCTTT. The V and J genes are TRBV7-9 and TRBJ1-1, with no clear D. The ends were cut back, 5 bases at V and 3 bases at J, with 10 bases in the middle. The CDR3 totals 13 residues. Germline V gene lookup returns CDR1 SEHNR and CDR2 FQNEAQ (reference sequence).

The rearrangement links TRBV7-9 to TRBJ2-5; TRBD2 agrees at 7 bases. The CDR3 is 13 amino acids. Germline-derived CDR1 and CDR2 are SEHNR and FQNEAQ (reference sequence). V shed 5 bases, J shed 11 bases, and the junction held 11 bases outside the gene matches. CDR3 sequence reads: CASSLMTSSGQYF. CDR3 sequence (DNA): TGTGCCAGCAGCCTGATGACTAGCTCCGGGCAGTACTTC.

The genes are TRBV10-3 and TRBJ2-2, with 10 bases lining up with TRBD1. Germline loops: CDR1 ENHRY, CDR2 SYGVKD. The CDR3 covers 15 residues. V was clipped by 11 bases and J by 6 bases; unmatched bases: 12. CDR3 sequence: CAVRGTGVIPGELFF. DNA for the CDR3: TGTGCCGTCCGCGGGACAGGGGTCATACCCGGGGAGCTGTTTTTT.

The chain carries TRBV6-1 and TRBJ2-3, with 12 bases fitting TRBD2. The CDR3 runs to 17 residues. Per the germline V gene, CDR1 is MNHNS and CDR2 is SASEGT. Trimming cost V 4 bases and J 2 bases; bases outside gene matches: 7. CDR3 residues: CASSGMRTSGDTDTQYF. In DNA form, the CDR3 reads TGTGCCAGCAGTGGGATGAGGACTAGCGGGGACACAGATACGCAGTATTTT.

The chain employs TRBV5-6 and TRBJ2-7; 10 bases match TRBD1. Looked up from germline, CDR1 is SGHDT and CDR2 is YYEEEE. Trimming cost V 2 bases and J 3 bases; bases outside gene matches: 5. CDR3 length: 15 amino acids. The CDR3 loop reads CASSFMGQGYYEQYF. The CDR3 bases are TGTGCCAGCAGCTTTATGGGACAGGGGTACTACGAGCAGTACTTC.

The chain carries TRBV5-1 and TRBJ2-7; 9 bases line up with TRBD2. The CDR3 is made up of 15 amino acids. The junction had 4 bases not matched to a gene; V was cut back by 0 bases and J by 3 bases. From germline, CDR1 is SGHRS and CDR2 YFSETQ. CDR3 sequence: CASSLVTSGNYEQYF. The CDR3 DNA follows: TGCGCCAGCAGCTTGGTGACTAGCGGCAACTACGAGCAGTACTTC.

The chain has TRBV5-1 and TRBJ2-7, with a possible D match to TRBD2 (5 bases). Trimming stripped 0 bases from V and 2 bases from J, with 9 bases between. Per the germline V gene, CDR1 is SGHRS and CDR2 is YFSETQ. CDR3 length: 14 amino acids. As DNA, the CDR3 is TGCGCCAGCAGCTTGGTAGCGACACCCTACGAGCAGTACTTC. Protein product: CASSLVATPYEQYF.

The chain recombines TRBV14 with TRBJ1-2; no clear D gene. The germline CDR1 and CDR2 sequences are SGHDN and FVKESK. Trimming stripped 0 bases from V and 7 bases from J, with 9 bases between. The CDR3 length is 13 residues. CDR3 bases: TGTGCCAGCAGCCAAGATCTGAAGATTGGCTACACCTTC. Translation gives CASSQDLKIGYTF.

The chain carries TRBV30 and TRBJ1-1; unclear D gene. The V and J ends lost 1 base and 4 bases respectively, with 10 bases between them. The CDR3 extends over 13 amino acids. CDR1 and CDR2 from the germline V gene are GTSNPN and SVGIG (reference sequence). CDR3 in amino acids: CAWSAVKGTEAFF. The CDR3 coding sequence is TGTGCCTGGAGTGCGGTTAAGGGCACTGAAGCTTTCTTT.

The chain carries TRBV5-1 and TRBJ1-1, with D perhaps TRBD1 (5 bases). The germline V gene has CDR1 SGHRS and CDR2 YFSETQ. The CDR3 is 14 residues long. Trimming shortened V by 1 base and J by 3 bases, and 10 bases separated the two germline ends. The CDR3 spells CASSLYRWDTEAFF. CDR3 nucleotides: TGCGCCAGCAGCTTGTACAGGTGGGACACTGAAGCTTTCTTT.

The genes are TRBV6-1 and TRBJ1-5; unclear D gene. V was trimmed by 2 bases and J by 0 bases, leaving 11 bases between them. CDR3 length: 16 amino acids. Germline V gene data show CDR1 as MNHNS and CDR2 as SASEGT. CDR3 sequence reads: CASSESTTYSNQPQHF. The CDR3 DNA follows: TGTGCCAGCAGTGAATCCACAACTTATAGCAATCAGCCCCAGCATTTT.